The 9 T cell receptor beta chains listed next were all sequenced from one sample in a study of Graves' ophthalmopathy and Graves' hyperthyroidism. Using RNA transcripts, the TCR beta CDR3 regions were amplified. An initial RT-PCR round employing HTBI primers preceded a second-round multiplex PCR. TCRdb re-called the multiplex PCR reads through MiXCR, storing one row per CDR3 protein. The table shows around 400,000 distinct CDR3 sequences, with around 17% occurring only once. Material for sequencing was peripheral blood. These receptor sequences come from a woman younger than 30 with Graves' ophthalmopathy.

This clonotype has at least ten counts. The V call is TRBV12-3 or TRBV12-4, the J call TRBJ1-6; D is unresolved. The length of the CDR3 is 13 residues. Trimming took 4 bases from V and 7 from J, leaving 8 bases between them. CDR3 sequence: CASSWFRNSPLHF. The CDR3 region has the DNA TGTGCCAGCAGTTGGTTCAGAAATTCACCCCTCCACTTT.

Ten or more counts support this clonotype. The V call is TRBV24-1, the J call TRBJ2-5; 8 bases are a match to TRBD1. Per germline, CDR1 KGHDR and CDR2 SFDVKD. With V trimmed by 3 bases and J by 4 bases, 9 bases remained unmatched. The CDR3 length is 16 residues. The DNA of the CDR3 is TGTGCCACCAGTGATCTACAGGGGGAATTCCGAGAGACCCAGTACTTC. Amino acids: CATSDLQGEFRETQYF.

This clonotype was recorded many times. This chain links TRBV6-2 or TRBV6-3 with TRBJ2-2; TRBD1 matches at 8 bases. CDR3 length: 15 residues. The germline V gene encodes CDR1 MNHEY and CDR2 SVGEGT. V was pared by 6 bases and J by 7 bases, with 10 bases of the junction left unmatched. CDR3 protein: CASSNMDRVSGELFF. Written as DNA, the CDR3 is TGTGCCAGCAGCAACATGGACAGGGTCAGCGGGGAGCTGTTTTTT.

The chain recombines TRBV28 with TRBJ2-7, with TRBD2 matching 10 bases. The CDR3 covers 14 residues. Germline loops: CDR1 MDHEN, CDR2 SYDVKM. V was pared by 6 bases and J by 5 bases, with 7 bases of the junction left unmatched. The CDR3 reads CASRPSGSLNEQYF. The CDR3 DNA reads as TGTGCCAGCAGACCTAGCGGGAGTCTGAACGAGCAGTACTTC.

This clonotype was seen ten or more times. J is TRBJ1-2 and V is TRBV28; possible D gene TRBD1, 5 bases. The CDR3 runs to 14 residues. CDR1 MDHEN and CDR2 SYDVKM come from the germline V gene. The ends were cut back, 6 bases at V and 4 bases at J, with 15 bases in the middle. CDR3 DNA sequence: TGTGCCAGCAGCTCAACAGGTGTGGGCTATGGCTACACCTTC. Its protein product is CASSSTGVGYGYTF.

There are many counts of this clonotype. The rearrangement joins TRBV20-1 to TRBJ2-5; 8 bases map to TRBD1. This CDR3 has 14 residues. Per germline, CDR1 DFQATT and CDR2 SNEGSKA (reference sequence). With 1 base clipped from V and 0 bases from J, the junction kept 1 base outside the gene matches. DNA of the CDR3: TGCAGTGCTAGAGGGACAGGGTACCAAGAGACCCAGTACTTC. Translating gives CSARGTGYQETQYF.

This clonotype came up many times. A much larger clone differs by one base, so this may be a read error. This rearrangement joins TRBV7-8 to TRBJ1-1; the D is unclear. Per germline, CDR1 SGHVS and CDR2 FQNEAQ. The CDR3 has 13 residues. Trimming shortened V by 0 bases and J by 10 bases, and 12 bases separated the two germline ends. The CDR3 DNA reads as TGTGCCAGCAGCTTAGCGGCGGAAGGTGGAGCTTTCTTT. This sequence encodes CASSLAAEGGAFF.

This clonotype was seen at least ten times. The chain uses TRBV12-3 or TRBV12-4 and TRBJ1-5; tentatively, D is TRBD1 (5 bases). Deletions cut 4 bases from V and 6 bases from J, with 16 bases between. The CDR3 totals 15 residues. CDR3 sequence reads: CASSSRGGKTQPQHF. The CDR3 bases are TGTGCCAGCAGTTCCCGGGGGGGGAAGACTCAGCCCCAGCATTTT.

This clonotype was seen repeatedly, ten times or more. This rearrangement joins TRBV6-1 to TRBJ1-6, with unresolved D. The CDR3 length is 15 residues. Germline V CDR1 and CDR2: MNHNS, SASEGT. V was pared by 5 bases and J by 5 bases, with 13 bases between. CDR3 nucleotide sequence: TGTGCCAGCAGTAAACTCCACGGCCATAATTCACCCCTCCACTTT. This translates into CASSKLHGHNSPLHF.